The T cell receptor beta chain described here comes from a study of T cell responses to AZD1222 COVID-19 vaccine. The CDR3 contains 20 residues. Trimming cost V 3 bases and J 0 bases, with 23 bases left between them. In germline, CDR1 is KGHDR, CDR2 SFDVKD. Assay used: immunoSEQ multiplex PCR; TCRdb lists only in-frame clones, some missing. The repertoire holds about 130,000 clones, roughly 86% seen once, with roughly 6.1% in the top ten. This clone has a handful of counts. The chain joins TRBV24-1 to TRBJ1-3, with a weak D call TRBD1 (6 bases). The starting material was peripheral blood, obtained 28 days after the second AZD1222 dose. This TCR came from an adult who received the AZD1222 COVID-19 vaccine. CDR3 sequence reads: CATSDHPQWDTQSSGNTIYF. In DNA form, the CDR3 reads TGTGCCACCAGTGATCATCCTCAATGGGACACCCAGAGCTCTGGAAACACCATATATTTT.